This TCR beta chain was identified during a study of cytomegalovirus exposure and HLA in healthy donors. Primers included in the PCR were 60 Vbeta and 13 Jbeta primers. Data came from immunoSEQ multiplex PCR; TCRdb stores just in-frame clones and leaves some out. In the table there are 180,000 or so clones, 75% to 80% of which are singletons. V trimming: 5 bases; J trimming: 7 bases; junction bases outside the gene matches: 10. This CDR3 has 14 residues. CDR1 MNHEY and CDR2 SMNVEV come from the germline V gene (reference sequence). This clone has only one observation. The rearrangement joins TRBV27 to TRBJ2-5, with 7 nucleotides matching TRBD1. Source material: PBMCs. The TCR sequence derives from a man in his fifties or sixties in good health and CMV-seropositive. The DNA of the CDR3 is TGTGCCAGCAGTCCCCACAGGGGTCTGGGGACCCAGTACTTC. Encoded protein: CASSPHRGLGTQYF.